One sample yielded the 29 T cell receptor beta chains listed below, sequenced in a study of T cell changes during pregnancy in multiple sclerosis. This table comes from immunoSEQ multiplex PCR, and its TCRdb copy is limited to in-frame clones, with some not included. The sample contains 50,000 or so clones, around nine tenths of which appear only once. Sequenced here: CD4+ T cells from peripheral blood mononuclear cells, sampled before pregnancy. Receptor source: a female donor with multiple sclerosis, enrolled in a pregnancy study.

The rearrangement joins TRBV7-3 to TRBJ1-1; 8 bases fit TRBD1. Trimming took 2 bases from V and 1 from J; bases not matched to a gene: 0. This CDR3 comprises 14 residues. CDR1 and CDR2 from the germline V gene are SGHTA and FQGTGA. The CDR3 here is CASSLDRGNTEAFF. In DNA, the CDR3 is TGTGCCAGCAGCTTAGACAGGGGGAACACTGAAGCTTTCTTT.

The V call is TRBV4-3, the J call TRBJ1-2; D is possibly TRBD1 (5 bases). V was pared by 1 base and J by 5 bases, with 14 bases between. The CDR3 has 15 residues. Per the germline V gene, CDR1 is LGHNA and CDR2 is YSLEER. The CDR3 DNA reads TGCGCCAGCAGCCAAGTTTTGGGGGGAGGGTATGGCTACACCTTC. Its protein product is CASSQVLGGGYGYTF.

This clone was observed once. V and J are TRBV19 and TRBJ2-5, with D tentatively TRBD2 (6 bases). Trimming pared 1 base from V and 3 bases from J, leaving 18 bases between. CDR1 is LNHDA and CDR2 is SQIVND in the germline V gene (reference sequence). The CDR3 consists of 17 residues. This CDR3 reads CASSIAPMGLLEETQYF. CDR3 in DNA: TGTGCCAGTAGTATAGCACCCATGGGACTCCTTGAAGAGACCCAGTACTTC.

CDR3 bases: TGTGCCAGCAGCAAAGCGGGAGGAAGGGGCCAAGAGACCCAGTACTTC. Encoded protein: CASSKAGGRGQETQYF. The chain recombines TRBV21-1 with TRBJ2-5; the D segment call TRBD2 is taken from the table without a DNA check. TRBV21-1 represents a pseudogene. The CDR3 extends over 16 amino acids.

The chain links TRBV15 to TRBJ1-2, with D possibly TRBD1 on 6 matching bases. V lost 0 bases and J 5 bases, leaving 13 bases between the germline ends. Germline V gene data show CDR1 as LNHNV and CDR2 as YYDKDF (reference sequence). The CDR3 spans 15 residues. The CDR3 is CATSRDRGGSYGYTF. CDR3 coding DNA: TGTGCCACCAGCAGAGACAGGGGCGGATCGTATGGCTACACCTTC.

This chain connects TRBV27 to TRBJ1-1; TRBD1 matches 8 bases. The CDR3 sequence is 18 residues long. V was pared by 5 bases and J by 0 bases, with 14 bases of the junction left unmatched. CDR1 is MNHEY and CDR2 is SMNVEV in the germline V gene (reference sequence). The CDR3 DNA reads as TGTGCCAGCAGTCCCGGGAGACAGGGGTTGACGGTGAACACTGAAGCTTTCTTT. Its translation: CASSPGRQGLTVNTEAFF.

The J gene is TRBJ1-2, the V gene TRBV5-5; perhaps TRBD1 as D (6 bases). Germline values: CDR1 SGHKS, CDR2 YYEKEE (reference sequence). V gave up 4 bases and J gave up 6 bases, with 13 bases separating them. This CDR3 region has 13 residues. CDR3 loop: CASSDSGTHGYTF. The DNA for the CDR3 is TGTGCCAGCAGCGATTCCGGGACACATGGCTACACCTTC.

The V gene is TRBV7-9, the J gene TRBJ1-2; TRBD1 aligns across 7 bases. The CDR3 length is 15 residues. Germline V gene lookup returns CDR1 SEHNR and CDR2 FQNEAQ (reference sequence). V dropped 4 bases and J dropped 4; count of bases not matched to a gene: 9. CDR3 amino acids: CASSSEWDSTYGYTF. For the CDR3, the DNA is TGTGCCAGCAGCTCCGAGTGGGACAGCACCTATGGCTACACCTTC. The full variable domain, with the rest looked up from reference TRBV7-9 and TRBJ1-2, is DTGVSQNPRHKITKRGQNVTFRCDPISEHNRLYWYRQTLGQGPEFLTYFQNEAQLEKSRLLSDRFSAERPKGSFSTLEIQRTEQGDSAMYLCASSSEWDSTYGYTFGSGTRLTVV.

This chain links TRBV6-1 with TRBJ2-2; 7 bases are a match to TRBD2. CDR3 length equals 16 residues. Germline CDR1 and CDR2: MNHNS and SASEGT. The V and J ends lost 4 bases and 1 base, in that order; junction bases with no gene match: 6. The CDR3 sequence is CASSAGLGMNTGELFF. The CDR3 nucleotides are TGTGCCAGCAGTGCTGGACTAGGTATGAACACCGGGGAGCTGTTTTTT.

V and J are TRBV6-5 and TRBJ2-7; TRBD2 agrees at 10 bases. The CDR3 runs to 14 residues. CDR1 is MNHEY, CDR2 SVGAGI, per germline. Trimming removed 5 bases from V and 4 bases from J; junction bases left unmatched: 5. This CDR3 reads CASSSGGGPYEQYF. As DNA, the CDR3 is TGTGCCAGCAGTAGCGGGGGGGGGCCTTACGAGCAGTACTTC.

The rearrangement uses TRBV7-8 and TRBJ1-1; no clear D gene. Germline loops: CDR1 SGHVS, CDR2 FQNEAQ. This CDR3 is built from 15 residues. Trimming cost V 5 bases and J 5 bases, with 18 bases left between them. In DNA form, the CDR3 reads TGTGCCAGCAGCCCGGCGAACGTTGTGAGGACTGAAGCTTTCTTT. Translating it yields CASSPANVVRTEAFF.

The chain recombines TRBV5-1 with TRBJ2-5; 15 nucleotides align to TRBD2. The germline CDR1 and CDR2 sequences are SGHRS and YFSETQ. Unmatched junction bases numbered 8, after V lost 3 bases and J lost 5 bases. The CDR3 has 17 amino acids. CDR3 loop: CASSSGLAGGLGETQYF. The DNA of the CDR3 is TGCGCCAGCAGCTCTGGACTAGCGGGAGGGCTAGGGGAGACCCAGTACTTC.

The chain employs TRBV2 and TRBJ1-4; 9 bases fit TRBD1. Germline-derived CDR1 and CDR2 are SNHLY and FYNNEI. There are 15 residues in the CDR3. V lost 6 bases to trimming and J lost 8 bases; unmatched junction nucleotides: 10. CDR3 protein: CASRIQGAGPEKLFF. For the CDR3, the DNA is TGTGCCAGCAGAATACAGGGGGCAGGCCCAGAAAAACTGTTTTTT.

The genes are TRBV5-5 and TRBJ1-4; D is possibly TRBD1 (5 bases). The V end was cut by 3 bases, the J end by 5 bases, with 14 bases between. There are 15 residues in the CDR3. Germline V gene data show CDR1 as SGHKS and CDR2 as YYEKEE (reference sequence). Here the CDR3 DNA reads TGTGCCAGCAGCTCACGGACATCGAAAAATGAAAAACTGTTTTTT. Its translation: CASSSRTSKNEKLFF.

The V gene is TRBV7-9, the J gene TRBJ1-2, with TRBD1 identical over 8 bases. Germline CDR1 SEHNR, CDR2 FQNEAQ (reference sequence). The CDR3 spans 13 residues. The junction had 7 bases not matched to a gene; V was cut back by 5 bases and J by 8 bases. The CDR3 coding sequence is TGTGCCAGCAGCGTGGGACAGGCCCTGGGCTACACCTTC. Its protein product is CASSVGQALGYTF.

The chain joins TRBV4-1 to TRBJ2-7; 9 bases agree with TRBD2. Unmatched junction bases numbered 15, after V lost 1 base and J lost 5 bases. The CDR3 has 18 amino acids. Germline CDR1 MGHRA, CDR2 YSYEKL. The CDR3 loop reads CASSQAPRGSGGVDEQYF. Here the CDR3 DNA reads TGCGCCAGCAGCCAAGCTCCCAGAGGTAGCGGGGGAGTAGACGAGCAGTACTTC.

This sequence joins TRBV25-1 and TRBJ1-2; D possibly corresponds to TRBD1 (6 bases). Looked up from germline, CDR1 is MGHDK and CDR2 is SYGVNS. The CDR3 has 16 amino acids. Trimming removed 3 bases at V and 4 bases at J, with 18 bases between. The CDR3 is CASSDHPAAQGYGYTF. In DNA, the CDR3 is TGTGCCAGCAGTGATCACCCCGCGGCACAGGGCTATGGCTACACCTTC.

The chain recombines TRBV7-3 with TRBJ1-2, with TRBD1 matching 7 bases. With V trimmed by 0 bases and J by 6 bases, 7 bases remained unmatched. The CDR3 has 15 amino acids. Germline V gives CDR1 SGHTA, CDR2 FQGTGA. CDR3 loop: CASSLTTGQVDGYTF. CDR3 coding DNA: TGTGCCAGCAGCTTAACGACAGGACAGGTCGATGGCTACACCTTC.

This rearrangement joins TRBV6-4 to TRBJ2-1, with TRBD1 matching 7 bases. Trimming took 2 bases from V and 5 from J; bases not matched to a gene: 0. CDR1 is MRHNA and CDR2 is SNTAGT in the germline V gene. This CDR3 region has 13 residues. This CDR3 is CASSDRGHNEQFF. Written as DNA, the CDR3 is TGTGCCAGCAGTGACAGGGGGCACAATGAGCAGTTCTTC.

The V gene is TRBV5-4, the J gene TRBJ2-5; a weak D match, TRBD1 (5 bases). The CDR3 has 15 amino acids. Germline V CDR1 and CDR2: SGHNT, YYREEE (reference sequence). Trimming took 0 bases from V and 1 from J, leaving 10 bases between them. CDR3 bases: TGTGCCAGCAGCTTGGCCTCAGGGCTCCAAGAGACCCAGTACTTC. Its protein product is CASSLASGLQETQYF.

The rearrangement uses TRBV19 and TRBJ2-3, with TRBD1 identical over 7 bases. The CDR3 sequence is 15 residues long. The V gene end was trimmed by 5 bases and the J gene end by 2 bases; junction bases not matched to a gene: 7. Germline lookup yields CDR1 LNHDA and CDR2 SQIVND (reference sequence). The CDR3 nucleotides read TGTGCCAGTAGTCCTCGACAGGGTACCACAGATACGCAGTATTTT. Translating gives CASSPRQGTTDTQYF.

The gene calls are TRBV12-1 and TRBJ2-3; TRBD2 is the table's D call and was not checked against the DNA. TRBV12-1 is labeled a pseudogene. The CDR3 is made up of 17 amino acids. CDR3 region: CASSFAQAGESTDTQYF. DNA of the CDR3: TGTGCCAGCAGCTTTGCGCAAGCGGGAGAGTCCACAGATACGCAGTATTTT.

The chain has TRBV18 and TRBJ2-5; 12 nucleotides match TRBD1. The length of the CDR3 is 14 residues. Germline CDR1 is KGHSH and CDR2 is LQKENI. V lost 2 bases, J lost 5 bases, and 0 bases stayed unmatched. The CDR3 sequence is CASSPGTGGETQYF. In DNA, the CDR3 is TGTGCCAGCTCACCAGGGACAGGGGGCGAGACCCAGTACTTC.

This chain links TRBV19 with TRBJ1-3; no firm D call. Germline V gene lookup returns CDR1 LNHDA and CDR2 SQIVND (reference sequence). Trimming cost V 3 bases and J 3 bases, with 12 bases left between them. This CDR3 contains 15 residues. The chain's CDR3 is CASSIPSGLGNTIYF. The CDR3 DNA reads TGTGCCAGTAGTATTCCTTCAGGTCTTGGAAACACCATATATTTT.

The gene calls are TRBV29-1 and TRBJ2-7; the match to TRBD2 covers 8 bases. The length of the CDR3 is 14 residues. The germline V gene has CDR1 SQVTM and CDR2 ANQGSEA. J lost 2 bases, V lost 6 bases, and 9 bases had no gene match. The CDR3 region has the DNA TGCAGCGTGACCGGGGGGGGTCGGACCTACGAGCAGTACTTC. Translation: CSVTGGGRTYEQYF.

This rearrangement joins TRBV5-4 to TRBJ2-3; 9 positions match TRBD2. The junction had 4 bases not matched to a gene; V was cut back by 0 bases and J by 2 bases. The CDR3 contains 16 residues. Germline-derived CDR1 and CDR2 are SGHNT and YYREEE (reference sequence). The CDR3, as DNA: TGTGCCAGCAGCTTGGCCCTAGCGGGGACCACAGATACGCAGTATTTT. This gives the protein CASSLALAGTTDTQYF.

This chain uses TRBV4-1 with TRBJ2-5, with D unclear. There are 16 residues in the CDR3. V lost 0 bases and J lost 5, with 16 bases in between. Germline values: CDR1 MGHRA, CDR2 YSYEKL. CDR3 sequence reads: CASSQDTTRRRETQYF. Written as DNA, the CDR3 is TGCGCCAGCAGCCAAGATACTACCCGGAGACGGGAGACCCAGTACTTC.

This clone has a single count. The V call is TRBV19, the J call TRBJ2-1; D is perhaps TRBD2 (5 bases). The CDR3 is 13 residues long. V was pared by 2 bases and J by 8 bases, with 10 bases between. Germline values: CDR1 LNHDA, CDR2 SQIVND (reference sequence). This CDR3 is CASSIRDRHEQFF. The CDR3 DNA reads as TGTGCCAGTAGTATACGGGATCGGCATGAGCAGTTCTTC. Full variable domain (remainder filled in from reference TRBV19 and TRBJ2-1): DGGITQSPKYLFRKEGQNVTLSCEQNLNHDAMYWYRQDPGQGLRLIYYSQIVNDFQKGDIAEGYSVSREKKESFPLTVTSAQKNPTAFYLCASSIRDRHEQFFGPGTRLTVL.

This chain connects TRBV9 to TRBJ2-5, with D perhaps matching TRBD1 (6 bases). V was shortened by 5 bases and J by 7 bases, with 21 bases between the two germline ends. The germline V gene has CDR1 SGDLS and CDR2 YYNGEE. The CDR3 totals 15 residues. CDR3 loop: CASSLSRDTSRTQYF. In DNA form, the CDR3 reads TGTGCCAGCAGTCTCAGCCGGGACACAAGTAGGACCCAGTACTTC.